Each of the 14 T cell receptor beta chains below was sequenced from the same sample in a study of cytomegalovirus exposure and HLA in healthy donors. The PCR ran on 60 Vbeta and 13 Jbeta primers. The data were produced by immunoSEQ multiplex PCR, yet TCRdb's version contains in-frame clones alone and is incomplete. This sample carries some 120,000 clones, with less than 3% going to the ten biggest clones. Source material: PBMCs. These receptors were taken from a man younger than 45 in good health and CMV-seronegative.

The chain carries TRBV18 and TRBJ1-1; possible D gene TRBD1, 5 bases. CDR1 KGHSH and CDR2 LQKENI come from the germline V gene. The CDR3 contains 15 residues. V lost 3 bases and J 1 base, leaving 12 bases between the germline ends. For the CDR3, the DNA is TGTGCCAGCTCACCGTGGGGGGACGGGAACACTGAAGCTTTCTTT. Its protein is CASSPWGDGNTEAFF.

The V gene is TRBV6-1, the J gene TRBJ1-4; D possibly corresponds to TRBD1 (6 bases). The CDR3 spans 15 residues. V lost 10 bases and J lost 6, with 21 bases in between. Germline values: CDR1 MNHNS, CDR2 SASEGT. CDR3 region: CANSYDRRGHEKLFF. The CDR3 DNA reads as TGTGCCAACAGCTACGACAGGCGGGGGCATGAAAAACTGTTTTTT.

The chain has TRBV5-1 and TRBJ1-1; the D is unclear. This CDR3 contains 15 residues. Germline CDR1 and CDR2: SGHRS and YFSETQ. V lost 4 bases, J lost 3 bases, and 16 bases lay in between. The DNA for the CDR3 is TGCGCCAGCAGCCAAGAACCCTCAACGGACACTGAAGCTTTCTTT. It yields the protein CASSQEPSTDTEAFF.

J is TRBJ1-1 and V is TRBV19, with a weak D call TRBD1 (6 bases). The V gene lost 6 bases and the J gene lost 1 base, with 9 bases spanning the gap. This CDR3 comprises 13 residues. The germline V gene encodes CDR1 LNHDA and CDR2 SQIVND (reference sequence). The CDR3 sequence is CASRLQGNTEAFF. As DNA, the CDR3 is TGTGCCAGTAGGTTACAGGGGAACACTGAAGCTTTCTTT.

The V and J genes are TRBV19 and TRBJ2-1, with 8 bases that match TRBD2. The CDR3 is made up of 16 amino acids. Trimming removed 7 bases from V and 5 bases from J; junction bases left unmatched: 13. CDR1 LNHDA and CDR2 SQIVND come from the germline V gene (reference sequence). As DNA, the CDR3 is TGTGCCAGTACCCCAAGCAGGACTAGCCGCGACAATGAGCAGTTCTTC. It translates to CASTPSRTSRDNEQFF. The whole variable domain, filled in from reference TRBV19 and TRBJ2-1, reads DGGITQSPKYLFRKEGQNVTLSCEQNLNHDAMYWYRQDPGQGLRLIYYSQIVNDFQKGDIAEGYSVSREKKESFPLTVTSAQKNPTAFYLCASTPSRTSRDNEQFFGPGTRLTVL.

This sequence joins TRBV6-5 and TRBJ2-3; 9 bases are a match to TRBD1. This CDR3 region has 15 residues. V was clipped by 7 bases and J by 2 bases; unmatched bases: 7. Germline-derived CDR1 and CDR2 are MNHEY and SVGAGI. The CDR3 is CASNPGQGFTDTQYF. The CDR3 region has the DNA TGTGCCAGCAATCCCGGACAGGGGTTCACAGATACGCAGTATTTT.

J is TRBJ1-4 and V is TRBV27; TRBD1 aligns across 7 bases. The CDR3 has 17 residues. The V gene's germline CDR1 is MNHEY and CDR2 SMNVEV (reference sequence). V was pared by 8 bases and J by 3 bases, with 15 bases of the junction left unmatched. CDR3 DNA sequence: TGTGCCAGCTCCCTGACAGGGCGTAACGTCCCTAATGAAAAACTGTTTTTT. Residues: CASSLTGRNVPNEKLFF. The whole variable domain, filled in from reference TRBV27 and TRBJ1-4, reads EAQVTQNPRYLITVTGKKLTVTCSQNMNHEYMSWYRQDPGLGLRQIYYSMNVEVTDKGDVPEGYKVSRKEKRNFPLILESPSPNQTSLYFCASSLTGRNVPNEKLFFGSGTQLSVL.

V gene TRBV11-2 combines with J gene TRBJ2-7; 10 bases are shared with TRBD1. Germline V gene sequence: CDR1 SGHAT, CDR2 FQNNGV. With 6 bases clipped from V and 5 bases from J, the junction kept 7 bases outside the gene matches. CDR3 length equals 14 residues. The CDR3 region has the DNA TGTGCCAGCAGTTGGGGACAGGGGTTGGACGAGCAGTACTTC. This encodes CASSWGQGLDEQYF. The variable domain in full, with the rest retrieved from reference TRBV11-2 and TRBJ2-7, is EAGVAQSPRYKIIEKRQSVAFWCNPISGHATLYWYQQILGQGPKLLIQFQNNGVVDDSQLPKDRFSAERLKGVDSTLKIQPAKLEDSAVYLCASSWGQGLDEQYFGPGTRLTVT.

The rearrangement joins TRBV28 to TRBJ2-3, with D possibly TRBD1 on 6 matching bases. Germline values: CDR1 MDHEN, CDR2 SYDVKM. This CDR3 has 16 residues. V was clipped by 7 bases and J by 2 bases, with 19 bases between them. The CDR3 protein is CASKKGESLNTDTQYF. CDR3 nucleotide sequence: TGTGCCAGCAAGAAGGGGGAGAGCCTTAACACAGATACGCAGTATTTT.

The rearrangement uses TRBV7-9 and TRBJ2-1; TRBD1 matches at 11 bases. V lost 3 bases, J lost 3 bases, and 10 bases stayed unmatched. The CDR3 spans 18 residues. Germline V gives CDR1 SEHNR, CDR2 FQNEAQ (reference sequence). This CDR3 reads CASSFAPGQGVFYNEQFF. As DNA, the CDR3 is TGTGCCAGCAGCTTCGCCCCGGGACAGGGGGTTTTCTACAATGAGCAGTTCTTC.

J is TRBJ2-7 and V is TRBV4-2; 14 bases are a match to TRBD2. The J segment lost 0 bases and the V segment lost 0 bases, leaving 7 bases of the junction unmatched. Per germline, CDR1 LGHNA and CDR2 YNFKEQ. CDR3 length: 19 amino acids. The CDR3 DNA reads TGTGCCAGCAGCCAAGATCCGGGACTAGCGGGAGCCCTCTCCTACGAGCAGTACTTC. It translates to CASSQDPGLAGALSYEQYF.

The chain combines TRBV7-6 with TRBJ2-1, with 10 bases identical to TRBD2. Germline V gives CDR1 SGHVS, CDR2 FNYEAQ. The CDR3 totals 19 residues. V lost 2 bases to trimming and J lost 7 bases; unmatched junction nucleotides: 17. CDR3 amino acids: CASSLRPRESGRAMNEQFF. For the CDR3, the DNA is TGTGCCAGCAGCTTAAGGCCTAGAGAGAGCGGGAGGGCCATGAATGAGCAGTTCTTC.

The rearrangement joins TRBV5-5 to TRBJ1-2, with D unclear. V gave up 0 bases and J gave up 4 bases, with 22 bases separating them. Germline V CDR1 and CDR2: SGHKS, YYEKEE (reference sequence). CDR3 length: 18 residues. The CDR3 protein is CASSLGPIQFRGSYGYTF. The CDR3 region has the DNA TGTGCCAGCAGCTTGGGACCTATACAGTTCCGCGGGAGCTATGGCTACACCTTC.

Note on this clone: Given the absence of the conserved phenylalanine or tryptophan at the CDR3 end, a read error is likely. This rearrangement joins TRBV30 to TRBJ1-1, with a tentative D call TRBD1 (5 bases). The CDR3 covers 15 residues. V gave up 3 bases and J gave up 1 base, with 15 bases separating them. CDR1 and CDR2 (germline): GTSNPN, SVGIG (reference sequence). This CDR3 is CAWRGIDRENTEAFS. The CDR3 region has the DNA TGTGCCTGGAGAGGGATAGACAGAGAGAACACTGAAGCTTTCTCT.